These T cell receptor beta chains were read from a single sample in a study of blood T cell repertoires in COVID-19. Clones were read by immunoSEQ multiplex PCR, and TCRdb kept only the in-frame ones, dropping some. In the table there are about 140,000 clones, around 83% of which are singletons. The material sequenced was peripheral blood. The receptors derive from a man between 60 and 70 years old with active or convalescent COVID-19. The CDR3 runs from the conserved cysteine through the conserved F or W. Each record gives: V gene, J gene, CDR3 protein.

TRBV11-2	TRBJ1-1	CASSLEPSGNTEAFF
TRBV19	TRBJ1-1	CASSRGSGNTEAFF
TRBV19	TRBJ1-4	CASSGGQGIREKLFF
TRBV5-1	TRBJ1-5	CASSLGIYSNQPQHF
TRBV3-1/TRBV3-2	TRBJ1-1	CASSQAWGVPTEAFF
TRBV7-9	TRBJ1-5	CASSSFSQPQHF
TRBV11-2	TRBJ2-5	CASSFPTGTGRETQYF
TRBV5-4	TRBJ2-5	CASSLATGMETQYF
TRBV4-1	TRBJ2-5	CASSPNLAGGTQETQYF
TRBV12-2	TRBJ2-1	CASRLAVLAGDSYNEQFF